This TCR beta chain is from a study of T cell responses to AZD1222 COVID-19 vaccine. The germline CDR1 and CDR2 sequences are LGHNT and FRNRAP. With 6 bases removed from V and 4 bases from J, the gap between germline ends came to 9 bases. The length of the CDR3 is 12 residues. Study-wide findings and caveats: Only a handful of AZD1222 recipients tested seropositive at baseline.

TCRdb's copy holds only in-frame clones and misses some; the assay was immunoSEQ multiplex PCR. The repertoire has over 150,000 clones, around 89% of them found once; the top ten carry more than 4%. This clone was seen only a few times. Its target is unknown. Other DNA sequences in the sample encode the same CDR3. This TCR derives from an adult who received the AZD1222 COVID-19 vaccine. This material consisted of peripheral blood, taken 28 days after the second AZD1222 dose. The chain combines TRBV12-5 with TRBJ1-1; D remains unclear. The CDR3, as DNA: TGTGCTAGTGGACCTACACCCACTGAAGCTTTCTTT. This sequence encodes CASGPTPTEAFF.